Below are 12 T cell receptor beta chains sequenced from a single sample in a study of T-cell reconstitution after alpha-beta-depleted transplantation in children. Preparation of the TCRbeta library involved a method that used unique molecular identifiers. One entry per CDR3 protein results from TCRdb running MiXCR on the PCR reads. Altogether about 980,000 distinct CDR3 sequences are present, about 29% being singletons, with the ten largest covering over 25%. The material sequenced was PBMCs, mostly from graft donor cells, taken 360 days after TCRalphabeta/CD19-depleted stem cell transplant. Source of these receptors: a boy under two years old who had a stem cell transplant for SCID, so the T cells may come from the graft donor.

The genes are TRBV28 and TRBJ1-2, with 10 bases aligning to TRBD1. The CDR3 runs to 16 residues. CDR1 is MDHEN, CDR2 SYDVKM, per germline. Trimming took 4 bases from V and 8 from J; bases not matched to a gene: 13. The CDR3 loop is CASSSPQIGTGDGYTF. For the CDR3, the DNA is TGTGCCAGCAGTTCGCCCCAGATCGGGACAGGGGACGGCTACACCTTC.

The CDR3 spells CASSLLKTAAVYEQYF. CDR3 nucleotides: TGTGCCAGCAGCCTACTAAAGACCGCGGCGGTTTACGAGCAGTACTTC. V is TRBV11-2 and J is TRBJ2-7; D not resolved. The CDR3 totals 16 residues. Germline V CDR1 and CDR2: SGHAT, FQNNGV. V was cut by 5 bases and J by 4 bases, with 21 bases left in between.

The rearrangement links TRBV20-1 to TRBJ2-4; TRBD1 or TRBD2 may be the D gene (5 bases each). Deletions cut 5 bases from V and 6 bases from J, with 17 bases between. The germline V gene encodes CDR1 DFQATT and CDR2 SNEGSKA (reference sequence). CDR3 size: 14 residues. CDR3 sequence: CSACSRDGPNIQYF. The CDR3 coding sequence is TGCAGTGCTTGTTCCCGGGACGGGCCAAACATTCAGTACTTC.

This clonotype was detected many times. This chain connects TRBV2 to TRBJ2-2; the D gene is possibly TRBD1 (5 bases). Germline V lookup: CDR1 SNHLY, CDR2 FYNNEI. V lost 7 bases and J 6 bases, leaving 12 bases between the germline ends. The CDR3 runs 13 residues. The CDR3 DNA follows: TGTGCCAGCAAGGAAGAAGGGGCCGGGGAGCTGTTTTTT. As protein: CASKEEGAGELFF.

The rearrangement uses TRBV5-1 and TRBJ2-2, with TRBD2 as a possible D gene (5 bases). This CDR3 region has 16 residues. The germline gives CDR1 SGHRS, CDR2 YFSETQ. The V and J ends lost 7 bases and 4 bases respectively, with 20 bases between them. CDR3 in DNA: TGCGCCAGCCGCCGATCCTTGGACTTTTCCACCGGGGAGCTGTTTTTT. Translation gives CASRRSLDFSTGELFF. Supplemented by reference TRBV5-1 and TRBJ2-2, the full variable domain reads KAGVTQTPRYLIKTRGQQVTLSCSPISGHRSVSWYQQTPGQGLQFLFEYFSETQRNKGNFPGRFSGRQFSNSRSEMNVSTLELGDSALYLCASRRSLDFSTGELFFGEGSRLTVL.

Here the CDR3 reads CASSRSGGVGTDTQYF. The CDR3 region has the DNA TGTGCCAGCAGCAGGAGCGGGGGGGTAGGCACAGATACGCAGTATTTT. The chain joins TRBV11-2 to TRBJ2-3; TRBD2 matches 10 bases. Germline V CDR1 and CDR2: SGHAT, FQNNGV. The J segment lost 1 base and the V segment lost 5 bases, leaving 6 bases of the junction unmatched. The CDR3 spans 16 residues.

Of note for this clonotype: Mismatch with germline at one junction end may stem from a read error. V gene TRBV29-1 combines with J gene TRBJ2-1; weak D call: TRBD2 (7 bases). The length of the CDR3 is 14 residues. CDR1 SQVTM and CDR2 ANQGSEA come from the germline V gene. CDR3 loop: CRVEEFGGAPEQFF. CDR3 in DNA: TGCCGCGTTGAAGAGTTTGGGGGGGCCCCTGAGCAGTTCTTC.

The chain combines TRBV7-3 with TRBJ2-2; D not resolved. Germline V CDR1 and CDR2: SGHTA, FQGTGA. CDR3 size: 16 residues. V dropped 4 bases and J dropped 3 bases, with 15 bases sitting between them. The DNA of the CDR3 is TGTGCCAGCAGCTCCTTATCCGGCAGCTACACCGGGGAGCTGTTTTTT. Amino acid sequence: CASSSLSGSYTGELFF.

The genes are TRBV29-1 and TRBJ1-6, with D maybe TRBD1 (5 bases). CDR1 is SQVTM and CDR2 is ANQGSEA in the germline V gene. V gave up 7 bases and J gave up 5 bases, with 9 bases separating them. CDR3 size: 12 residues. The CDR3 DNA sequence: TGCAGCGCCGGGACGGATAATTCACCCCTCCACTTT. Encoded protein: CSAGTDNSPLHF.

The V and J genes are TRBV11-1 and TRBJ2-3, with D hard to call. Trimming pared 1 base from V and 9 bases from J, leaving 8 bases between. CDR3 size: 12 residues. Per germline, CDR1 SGHAT and CDR2 FQDESV (reference sequence). The CDR3 nucleotides read TGTGCCAGCAGCTTAGTCCCCTTGACGCAGTATTTT. The encoded protein is CASSLVPLTQYF.

The chain recombines TRBV6-6 with TRBJ1-2; D gene uncertain. The CDR3 has 13 amino acids. Trimming took 2 bases from V and 4 from J, leaving 8 bases between them. The V gene's germline CDR1 is MNHNY and CDR2 SVGAGI (reference sequence). DNA for the CDR3: TGTGCCAGCAGTTACAACGTACTCTATGGCTACACCTTC. Protein: CASSYNVLYGYTF.

The table lists this clonotype with a few counts. J is TRBJ2-5 and V is TRBV12-5; 13 bases are shared with TRBD2. Losses at the gene ends were 7 bases for V and 5 bases for J; bases not matched to a gene: 13. The CDR3 contains 17 residues. CDR1 and CDR2 from the germline V gene are LGHNT and FRNRAP. For the CDR3, the DNA is TGTGCTAGTGCCGGGACTAGCGGGGCCTGGGCTCTCGAGACCCAGTACTTC. As protein: CASAGTSGAWALETQYF. The variable domain in full, with the rest retrieved from reference TRBV12-5 and TRBJ2-5, is DARVTQTPRHKVTEMGQEVTMRCQPILGHNTVFWYRQTMMQGLELLAYFRNRAPLDDSGMPKDRFSAEMPDATLATLKIQPSEPRDSAVYFCASAGTSGAWALETQYFGPGTRLLVL.